This TCR beta chain was documented in a study of T cell repertoires in cytomegalovirus infection. As for the study in general: Evidence of both CMV infection and a matching HLA type came from public TCR beta signatures. Study-level points and caveats: Predominance within the ex vivo response was attributable to HLA-C-restricted CMV-specific TCR beta clonotypes. Pooled public TCR beta family frequency picked out CMV carriers with the relevant HLA.

TCRdb re-derived calls from the reads in MiXCR, one entry per CDR3 protein. This table has some 400,000 distinct CDR3 sequences, 15% to 20% appearing once. To note about this clonotype: Its antigen remains unknown.

Sequenced: PBMCs. The TCR was taken from a human donor in good health (CMV status not recorded). Some clones in this sample may be carry-over from other donors' samples.

CDR3 in DNA: TGCGCCAGCAGCTATGCCTTGGTTCGGACTAGGGTCGCGGGCCATCAAGAGACCCAGTACTTC. Translating it yields CASSYALVRTRVAGHQETQYF. This chain uses TRBV4-3 with TRBJ2-5; 7 bases map to TRBD2. Per germline, CDR1 LGHNA and CDR2 YSLEER. V was pared by 5 bases and J by 2 bases, with 26 bases of the junction left unmatched. CDR3 length: 21 residues.